The 18 T cell receptor beta chains listed next were all sequenced from one sample in a study of shared clonotypes between healthy human individuals (dated by TCRdb to between 2020 and 2021). Library preparation employed the immunoSEQ multiplex PCR assay. TCRdb stores this immuneACCESS table with in-frame sequences only. Part of the clones is absent; in the studies checked, under half of the shortfall reflects unresolved V genes, and no reason is known for the rest. Across this sample there are under 600,000 clones, with roughly four fifths seen only once. The ten biggest clones cover 9.5% to 15% of the sample. The sample consisted of PBMCs. The origin of the receptors is a woman aged 40 to 55 in good health. Some clones in this sample may be carry-over from other donors' samples.

This clone was seen more than once but under ten times. This chain connects TRBV6-6 to TRBJ2-5, with 9 bases lining up with TRBD2. The CDR3 is 15 amino acids. V dropped 2 bases and J dropped 5; count of bases not matched to a gene: 6. The germline V gene encodes CDR1 MNHNY and CDR2 SVGAGI (reference sequence). The CDR3 region has the DNA TGTGCCAGCAGTTACGGCGGGAGGGCCGAGGAGACCCAGTACTTC. Translation gives CASSYGGRAEETQYF.

This chain joins TRBV28 and TRBJ1-2; 7 bases fit TRBD1. Per the germline V gene, CDR1 is MDHEN and CDR2 is SYDVKM. The CDR3 totals 15 residues. Germline trimming cut 5 bases from V and 4 bases from J; bases unmatched to any gene: 10. The CDR3 region is CASSPTDRDVYGYTF. The CDR3 nucleotides read TGTGCCAGCAGTCCAACCGACAGGGACGTCTATGGCTACACCTTC.

J is TRBJ1-5 and V is TRBV5-1, with 7 bases identical to TRBD1. J lost 2 bases, V lost 4 bases, and 3 bases had no gene match. Per the germline V gene, CDR1 is SGHRS and CDR2 is YFSETQ. This CDR3 comprises 14 residues. This chain's CDR3 is CASSIGQGNQPQHF. For the CDR3, the DNA is TGCGCCAGCAGCATCGGACAGGGCAATCAGCCCCAGCATTTT.

This clone was seen only once. The V call is TRBV28, the J call TRBJ1-1; a possible D gene is TRBD1 (5 bases). V was clipped by 6 bases and J by 6 bases, with 11 bases between them. The germline gives CDR1 MDHEN, CDR2 SYDVKM. There are 12 residues in the CDR3. CDR3 protein: CASSLRGAEAFF. Written as DNA, the CDR3 is TGTGCCAGCAGCCTCCGGGGGGCTGAAGCTTTCTTT.

The rearrangement uses TRBV9 and TRBJ2-5; 9 positions match TRBD1. The CDR3 length is 14 residues. The J segment lost 1 base and the V segment lost 3 bases, leaving 1 base of the junction unmatched. In germline, CDR1 is SGDLS, CDR2 YYNGEE. The CDR3 is CASSEGQGQETQYF. As DNA, the CDR3 is TGTGCCAGCAGCGAGGGACAGGGCCAAGAGACCCAGTACTTC. Complete variable domain (other parts from reference TRBV9 and TRBJ2-5): DSGVTQTPKHLITATGQRVTLRCSPRSGDLSVYWYQQSLDQGLQFLIQYYNGEERAKGNILERFSAQQFPDLHSELNLSSLELGDSALYFCASSEGQGQETQYFGPGTRLLVL.

A remark on this clone: The sample carries other DNA sequences with the same CDR3. The V gene is TRBV10-3, the J gene TRBJ2-5; no firm D call. The CDR3 runs to 12 residues. Trimming removed 2 bases at V and 5 bases at J, with 6 bases between. Germline V CDR1 and CDR2: ENHRY, SYGVKD. CDR3 residues: CAISEPRETQYF. The CDR3 DNA is TGTGCCATCAGTGAGCCCCGCGAGACCCAGTACTTC.

CDR3 DNA sequence: TGTGCCAGCAGGGATACAGGGTACACTGAAGCTTTCTTT. The encoded protein is CASRDTGYTEAFF. The V and J genes are TRBV27 and TRBJ1-1; D possibly corresponds to TRBD1 (6 bases). Trimming took 6 bases from V and 3 from J, leaving 11 bases between them. Germline loops: CDR1 MNHEY, CDR2 SMNVEV (reference sequence). The CDR3 length is 13 residues.

The rearrangement uses TRBV19 and TRBJ2-7; either TRBD1 or TRBD2 may supply D (5 bases each). Germline loops: CDR1 LNHDA, CDR2 SQIVND (reference sequence). The CDR3 spans 15 residues. Trimming stripped 2 bases from V and 3 bases from J, with 14 bases between. This chain's CDR3 is CASSIQSGTVYEQYF. In DNA form, the CDR3 reads TGTGCCAGTAGTATACAGTCAGGGACGGTCTACGAGCAGTACTTC.

This chain uses TRBV5-4 with TRBJ2-5; D might be TRBD2 (5 bases). Germline CDR1 SGHNT, CDR2 YYREEE (reference sequence). The germline V and J ends were trimmed by 5 bases and 4 bases, with 9 bases remaining between them. The CDR3 runs 12 residues. CDR3 loop: CASSEGGETQYF. The CDR3 region has the DNA TGTGCCAGCAGTGAGGGCGGAGAGACCCAGTACTTC.

V gene TRBV15 combines with J gene TRBJ1-4; the D is unclear. V was trimmed by 2 bases and J by 8 bases, leaving 9 bases between them. Germline assignment: CDR1 LNHNV and CDR2 YYDKDF (reference sequence). There are 13 residues in the CDR3. CDR3 sequence reads: CATSRQVAEKLFF. The CDR3 region has the DNA TGTGCCACCAGCAGACAAGTAGCAGAAAAACTGTTTTTT.

This clone was counted between two and nine times. This chain joins TRBV19 and TRBJ1-5; possibly TRBD1 for D (5 bases). Trimming cost V 6 bases and J 7 bases, with 22 bases left between them. The germline V gene has CDR1 LNHDA and CDR2 SQIVND (reference sequence). CDR3 length equals 16 residues. CDR3 loop: CASSLSQPGRDQPQHF. Written as DNA, the CDR3 is TGTGCCAGTAGCCTCTCCCAACCGGGCAGGGACCAGCCCCAGCATTTT. The full variable domain, rest sourced from reference TRBV19 and TRBJ1-5, is DGGITQSPKYLFRKEGQNVTLSCEQNLNHDAMYWYRQDPGQGLRLIYYSQIVNDFQKGDIAEGYSVSREKKESFPLTVTSAQKNPTAFYLCASSLSQPGRDQPQHFGDGTRLSIL.

This clone was counted a single time. J is TRBJ2-7 and V is TRBV6-5; 9 bases align to TRBD1. V trimming: 6 bases; J trimming: 3 bases; junction bases outside the gene matches: 3. The CDR3 runs to 13 residues. Germline CDR1 MNHEY, CDR2 SVGAGI. The CDR3 bases are TGTGCCAGCAGCCAGGACAGGGGCTACGAGCAGTACTTC. Its translation is CASSQDRGYEQYF.

The table lists this clone with a count of one. The chain employs TRBV2 and TRBJ2-2; 15 positions match TRBD2. Trimming cost V 5 bases and J 7 bases; bases outside gene matches: 5. CDR1 SNHLY and CDR2 FYNNEI come from the germline V gene. This CDR3 has 16 amino acids. CDR3 bases: TGTGCCAGCAGTCTCGGACTAGCGGGAGGGTTCGGGGAGCTGTTTTTT. Translation: CASSLGLAGGFGELFF.

The chain has TRBV29-1 and TRBJ2-7; no clear D. The germline CDR1 and CDR2 sequences are SQVTM and ANQGSEA. V was clipped by 6 bases and J by 1 base, with 13 bases between them. This CDR3 region has 13 residues. For the CDR3, the DNA is TGCAGCGTCGCGACCAGAGTGTCCTACGAGCAGTACTTC. It codes for CSVATRVSYEQYF.

This clone was recorded once. The chain carries TRBV4-1 and TRBJ1-5; D unresolved. Germline assignment: CDR1 MGHRA and CDR2 YSYEKL. The germline V and J ends were trimmed by 0 bases and 4 bases, with 10 bases remaining between them. This CDR3 contains 15 residues. CDR3 DNA sequence: TGCGCCAGCAGCCAAGATAGATTAGGGAATCAGCCCCAGCATTTT. This encodes CASSQDRLGNQPQHF.

This sequence joins TRBV27 and TRBJ2-1; 11 nucleotides align to TRBD2. From germline, CDR1 is MNHEY and CDR2 SMNVEV (reference sequence). There are 18 residues in the CDR3. Trimming cost V 5 bases and J 6 bases; bases outside gene matches: 15. This CDR3 reads CASSPWVAGGRVGNEQFF. CDR3 in DNA: TGTGCCAGCAGTCCCTGGGTAGCGGGAGGGAGGGTCGGCAATGAGCAGTTCTTC.

This chain uses TRBV11-2 with TRBJ2-7, with TRBD1 identical over 9 bases. V dropped 1 base and J dropped 5; count of bases not matched to a gene: 3. The CDR3 sequence is 14 residues long. The V gene's germline CDR1 is SGHAT and CDR2 FQNNGV. CDR3 DNA: TGTGCCAGCAGCTTAGCAGGACAGGGGCACGAGCAGTACTTC. This sequence encodes CASSLAGQGHEQYF.

The genes are TRBV5-6 and TRBJ2-2; D uncertain. CDR3 length: 14 residues. Germline V lookup: CDR1 SGHDT, CDR2 YYEEEE. Trimming removed 1 base at V and 3 bases at J, with 7 bases between. The chain's CDR3 is CASSLYEDTGELFF. The CDR3 nucleotides read TGTGCCAGCAGCTTGTACGAGGACACCGGGGAGCTGTTTTTT.